The T cell receptor (beta chain) described here comes from a study of cytomegalovirus exposure and HLA in healthy donors. Study overall: Prior work identified roughly 120 million unique TCR beta sequences in some 180 million T cells.

This PCR relied on a set of 60 Vbeta primers and 13 Jbeta primers. This table comes from immunoSEQ multiplex PCR, and its TCRdb copy is limited to in-frame clones, with some not included. Seen here are about 120,000 clones, nearly 80% observed once, and the top ten hold about 3.5%. Study-wide findings and caveats: Relative to equally common others, HLA-associated TCR beta chains showed greater clonal expansion in a later analysis.

In its sample, this clone was seen once. Its specificity is unknown. This receptor was obtained from a woman aged 30 to 39 in good health and CMV-seropositive. The sequencing sample was made of PBMCs.

The CDR3 sequence: CASSLDGTVGYTF. CDR3 sequence (DNA): TGCGCCAGCAGCTTGGATGGGACAGTCGGCTACACCTTC. V is TRBV5-1 and J is TRBJ1-2; 7 bases map to TRBD1. The CDR3 is 13 residues long. Germline-derived CDR1 and CDR2 are SGHRS and YFSETQ. Trimming cost V 0 bases and J 8 bases; bases outside gene matches: 4.